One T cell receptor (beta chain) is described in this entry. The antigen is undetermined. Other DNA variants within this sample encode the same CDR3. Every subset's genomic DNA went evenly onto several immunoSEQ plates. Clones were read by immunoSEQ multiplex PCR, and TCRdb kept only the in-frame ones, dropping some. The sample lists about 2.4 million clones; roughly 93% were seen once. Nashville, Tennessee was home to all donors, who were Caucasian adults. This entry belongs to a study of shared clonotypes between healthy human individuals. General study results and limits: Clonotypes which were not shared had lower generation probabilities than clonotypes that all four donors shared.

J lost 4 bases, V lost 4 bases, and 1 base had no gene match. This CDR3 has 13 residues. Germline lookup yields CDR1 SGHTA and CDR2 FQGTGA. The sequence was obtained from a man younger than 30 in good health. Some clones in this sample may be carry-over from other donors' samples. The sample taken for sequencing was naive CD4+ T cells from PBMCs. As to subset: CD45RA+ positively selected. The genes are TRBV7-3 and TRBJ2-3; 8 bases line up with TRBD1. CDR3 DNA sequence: TGTGCCAGCAGCTCACAGGGGGCAGATACGCAGTATTTT. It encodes CASSSQGADTQYF.